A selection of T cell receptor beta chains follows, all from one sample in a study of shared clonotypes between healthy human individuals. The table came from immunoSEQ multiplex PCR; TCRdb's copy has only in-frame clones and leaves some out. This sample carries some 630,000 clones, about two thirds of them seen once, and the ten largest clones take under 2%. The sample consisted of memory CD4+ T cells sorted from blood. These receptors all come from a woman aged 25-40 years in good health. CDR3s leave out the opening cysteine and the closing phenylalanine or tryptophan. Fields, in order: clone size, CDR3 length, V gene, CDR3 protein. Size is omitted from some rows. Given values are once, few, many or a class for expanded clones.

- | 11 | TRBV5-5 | ASNYRTGQGYT
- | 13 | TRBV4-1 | ASSQLDRENYEQY
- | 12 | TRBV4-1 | ASSQQQEGETQY
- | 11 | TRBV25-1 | ASVDRLNTEAF
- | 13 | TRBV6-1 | ASSEADRGGYGYT
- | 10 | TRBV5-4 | ASSLTKYEQF
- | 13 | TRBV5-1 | ASSFRGGSGNTIY
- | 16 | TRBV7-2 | ASSLFVAGGLSYNEQF
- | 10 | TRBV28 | ASSLAPPEAF
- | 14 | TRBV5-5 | ASSLAVAGSYNEQF
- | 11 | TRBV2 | ASSGVGTYEQY
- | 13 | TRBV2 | ASSGDRFSGNTIY
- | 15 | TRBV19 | ASSTRRLAGESDTQY
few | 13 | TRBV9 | ASSPRPTGNTEAF
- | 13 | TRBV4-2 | ASSQVSRQNTEAF
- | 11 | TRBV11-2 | ASSLGLAETQY
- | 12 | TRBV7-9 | ASSLNGQAYEQY
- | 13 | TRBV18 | ASSSTLGGLYEQY
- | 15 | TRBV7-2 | ASSLFTSGRVGETQY
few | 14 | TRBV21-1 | ASSKGGAQGNQPQH
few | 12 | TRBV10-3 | AISESMGEQPQH
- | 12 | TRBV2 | ASRTGESTDTQY
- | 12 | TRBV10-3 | AISAQGADTEAF
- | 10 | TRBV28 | ASPGSTGELF
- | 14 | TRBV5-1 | ASSSFGLAGSYEQY
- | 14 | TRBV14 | ASSQDRLAGVDEQF
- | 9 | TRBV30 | AWSGVGPQH
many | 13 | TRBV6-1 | ASSGDRGAPYEQY
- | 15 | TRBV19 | ASSMPGEAYSNQPQH